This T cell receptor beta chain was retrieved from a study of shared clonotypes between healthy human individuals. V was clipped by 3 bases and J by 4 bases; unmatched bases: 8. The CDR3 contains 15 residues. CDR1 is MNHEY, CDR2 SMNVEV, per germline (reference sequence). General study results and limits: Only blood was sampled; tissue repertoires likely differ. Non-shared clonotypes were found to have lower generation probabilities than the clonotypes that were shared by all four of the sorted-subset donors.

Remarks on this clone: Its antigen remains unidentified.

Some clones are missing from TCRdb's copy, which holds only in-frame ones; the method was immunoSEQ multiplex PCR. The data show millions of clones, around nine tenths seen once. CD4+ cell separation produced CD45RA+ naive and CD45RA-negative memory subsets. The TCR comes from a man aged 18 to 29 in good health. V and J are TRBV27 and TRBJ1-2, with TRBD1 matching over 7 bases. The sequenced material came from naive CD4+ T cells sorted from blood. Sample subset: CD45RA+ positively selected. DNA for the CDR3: TGTGCCAGCAGTTTTCGGGACAGACCTACCTATGGCTACACCTTC. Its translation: CASSFRDRPTYGYTF.